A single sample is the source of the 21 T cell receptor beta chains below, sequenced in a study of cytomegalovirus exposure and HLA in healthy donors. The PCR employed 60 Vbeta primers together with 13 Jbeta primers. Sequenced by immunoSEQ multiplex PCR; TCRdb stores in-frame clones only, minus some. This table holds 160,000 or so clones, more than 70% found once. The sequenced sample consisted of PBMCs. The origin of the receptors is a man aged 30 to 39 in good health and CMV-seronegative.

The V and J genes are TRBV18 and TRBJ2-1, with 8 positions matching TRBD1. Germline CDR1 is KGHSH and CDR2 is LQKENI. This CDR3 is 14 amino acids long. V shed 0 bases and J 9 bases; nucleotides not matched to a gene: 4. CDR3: CASSPPTGDPEQFF. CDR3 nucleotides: TGTGCCAGCTCACCACCGACAGGGGACCCTGAGCAGTTCTTC.

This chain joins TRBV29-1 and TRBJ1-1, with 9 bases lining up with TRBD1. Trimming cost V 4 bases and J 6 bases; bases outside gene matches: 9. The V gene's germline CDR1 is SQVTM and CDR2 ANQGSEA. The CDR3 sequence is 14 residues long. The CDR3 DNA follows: TGCAGCGTTGTAAACAGGGGGCGCTTCCCTGAAGCTTTCTTT. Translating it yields CSVVNRGRFPEAFF.

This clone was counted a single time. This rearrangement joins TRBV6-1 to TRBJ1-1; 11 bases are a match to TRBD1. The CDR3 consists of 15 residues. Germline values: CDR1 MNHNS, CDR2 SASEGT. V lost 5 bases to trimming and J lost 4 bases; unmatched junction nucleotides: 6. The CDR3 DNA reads TGTGCCAGCAGTACGGACAGGGGGCGTGCCACTGAAGCTTTCTTT. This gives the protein CASSTDRGRATEAFF.

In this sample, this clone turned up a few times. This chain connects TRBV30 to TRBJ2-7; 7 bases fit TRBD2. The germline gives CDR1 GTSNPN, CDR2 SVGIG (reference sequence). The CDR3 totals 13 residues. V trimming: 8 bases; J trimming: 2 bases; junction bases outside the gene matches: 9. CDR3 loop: CAGVGGFAYEQYF. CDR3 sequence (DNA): TGTGCCGGGGTCGGGGGGTTCGCCTACGAGCAGTACTTC.

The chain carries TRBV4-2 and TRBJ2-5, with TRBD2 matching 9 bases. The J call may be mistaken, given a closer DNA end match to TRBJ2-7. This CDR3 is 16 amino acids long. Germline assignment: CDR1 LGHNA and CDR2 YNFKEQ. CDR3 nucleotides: TGTGCCAGCAGCCAAGACGCGGGAGGGGAAAACTACGAGCAGTACTTC. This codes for CASSQDAGGENYEQYF.

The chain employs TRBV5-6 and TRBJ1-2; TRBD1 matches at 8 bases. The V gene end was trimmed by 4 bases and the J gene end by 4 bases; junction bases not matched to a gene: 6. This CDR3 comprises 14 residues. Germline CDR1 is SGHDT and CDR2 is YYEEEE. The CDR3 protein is CASSLRGQVYGYTF. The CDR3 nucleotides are TGTGCCAGCAGCCTTCGGGGACAGGTCTATGGCTACACCTTC.

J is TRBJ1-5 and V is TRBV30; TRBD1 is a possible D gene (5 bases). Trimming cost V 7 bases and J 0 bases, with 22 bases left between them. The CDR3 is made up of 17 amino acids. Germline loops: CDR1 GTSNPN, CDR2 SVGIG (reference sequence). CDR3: CASTPGQGKYSNQPQHF. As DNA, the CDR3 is TGTGCCTCCACGCCTGGGCAGGGTAAGTATAGCAATCAGCCCCAGCATTTT.

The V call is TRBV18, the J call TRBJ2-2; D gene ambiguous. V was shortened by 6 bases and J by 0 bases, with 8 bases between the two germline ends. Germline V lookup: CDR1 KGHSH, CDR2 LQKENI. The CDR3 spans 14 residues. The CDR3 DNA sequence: TGTGCCAGCTCCCGCGAGTCGAACACCGGGGAGCTGTTTTTT. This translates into CASSRESNTGELFF.

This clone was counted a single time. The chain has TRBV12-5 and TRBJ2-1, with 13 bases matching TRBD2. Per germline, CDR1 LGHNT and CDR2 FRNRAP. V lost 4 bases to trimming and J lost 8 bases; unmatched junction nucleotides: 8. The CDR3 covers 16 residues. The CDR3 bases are TGTGCTAGTGGTTACCGACTAGCGGGAGGTAGTGATGAGCAGTTCTTC. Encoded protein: CASGYRLAGGSDEQFF.

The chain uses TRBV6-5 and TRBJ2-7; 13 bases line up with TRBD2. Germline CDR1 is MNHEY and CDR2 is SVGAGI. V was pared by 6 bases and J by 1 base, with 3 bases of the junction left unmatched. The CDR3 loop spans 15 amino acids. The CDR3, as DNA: TGTGCCAGCAGCACGACTAGCGGGGGGTCCTACGAGCAGTACTTC. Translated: CASSTTSGGSYEQYF.

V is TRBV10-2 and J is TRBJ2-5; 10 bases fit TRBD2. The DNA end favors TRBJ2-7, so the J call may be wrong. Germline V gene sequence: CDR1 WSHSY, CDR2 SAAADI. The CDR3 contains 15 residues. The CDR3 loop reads CASTLAGAGSYEQYF. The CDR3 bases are TGCGCCAGCACCCTAGCGGGGGCGGGCTCCTACGAGCAGTACTTC.

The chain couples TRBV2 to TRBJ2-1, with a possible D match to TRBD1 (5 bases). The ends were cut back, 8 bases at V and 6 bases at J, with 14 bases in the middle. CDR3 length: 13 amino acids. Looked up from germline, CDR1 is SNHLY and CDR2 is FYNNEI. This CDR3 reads CASGVVRGNEQFF. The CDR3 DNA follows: TGTGCCAGCGGTGTGGTAAGGGGCAATGAGCAGTTCTTC.

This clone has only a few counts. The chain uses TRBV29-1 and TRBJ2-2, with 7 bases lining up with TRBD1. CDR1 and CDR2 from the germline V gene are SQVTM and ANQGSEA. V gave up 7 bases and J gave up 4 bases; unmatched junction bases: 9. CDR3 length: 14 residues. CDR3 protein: CSATPTGFTGELFF. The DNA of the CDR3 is TGCAGCGCGACCCCGACAGGGTTCACCGGGGAGCTGTTTTTT.

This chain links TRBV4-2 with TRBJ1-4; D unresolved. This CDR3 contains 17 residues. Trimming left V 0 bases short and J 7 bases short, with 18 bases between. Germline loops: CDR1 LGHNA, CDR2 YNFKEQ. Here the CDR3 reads CASSQENRVGYREKLFF. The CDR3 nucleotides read TGTGCCAGCAGCCAAGAGAACCGGGTAGGCTACCGTGAAAAACTGTTTTTT.

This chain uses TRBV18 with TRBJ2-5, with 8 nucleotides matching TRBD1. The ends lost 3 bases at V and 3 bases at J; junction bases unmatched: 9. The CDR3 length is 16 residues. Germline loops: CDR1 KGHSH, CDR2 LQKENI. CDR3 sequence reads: CASSPSTDRAEETQYF. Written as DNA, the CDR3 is TGTGCCAGCTCACCCAGTACGGACAGGGCAGAAGAGACCCAGTACTTC. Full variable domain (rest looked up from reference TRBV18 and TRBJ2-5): NAGVMQNPRHLVRRRGQEARLRCSPMKGHSHVYWYRQLPEEGLKFMVYLQKENIIDESGMPKERFSAEFPKEGPSILRIQQVVRGDSAAYFCASSPSTDRAEETQYFGPGTRLLVL.

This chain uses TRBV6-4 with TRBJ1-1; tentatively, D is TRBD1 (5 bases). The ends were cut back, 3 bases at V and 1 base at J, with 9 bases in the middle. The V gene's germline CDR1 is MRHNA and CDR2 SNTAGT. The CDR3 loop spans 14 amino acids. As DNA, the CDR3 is TGTGCCAGCAGTGAATCAGGGAAGAACACTGAAGCTTTCTTT. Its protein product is CASSESGKNTEAFF.

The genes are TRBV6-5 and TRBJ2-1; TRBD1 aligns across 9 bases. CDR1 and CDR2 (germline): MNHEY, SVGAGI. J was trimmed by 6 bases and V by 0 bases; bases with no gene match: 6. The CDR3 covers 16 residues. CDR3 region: CASSYSVGQGFNEQFF. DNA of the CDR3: TGTGCCAGCAGTTACTCGGTAGGACAGGGGTTCAATGAGCAGTTCTTC.

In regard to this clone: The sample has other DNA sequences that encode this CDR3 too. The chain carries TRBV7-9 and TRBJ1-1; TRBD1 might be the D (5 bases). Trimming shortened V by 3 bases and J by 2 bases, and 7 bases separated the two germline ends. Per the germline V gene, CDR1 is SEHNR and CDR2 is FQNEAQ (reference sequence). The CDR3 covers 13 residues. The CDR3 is CASSFDSNTEAFF. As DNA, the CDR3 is TGTGCCAGCAGCTTTGACAGTAACACTGAAGCTTTCTTT.

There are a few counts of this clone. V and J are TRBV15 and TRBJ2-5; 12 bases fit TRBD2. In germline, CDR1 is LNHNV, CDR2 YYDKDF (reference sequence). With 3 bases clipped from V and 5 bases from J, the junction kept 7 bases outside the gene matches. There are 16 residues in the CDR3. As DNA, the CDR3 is TGTGCCACCAGCAGGGAAACTAGCGGGAGGTACGAGACCCAGTACTTC. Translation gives CATSRETSGRYETQYF.

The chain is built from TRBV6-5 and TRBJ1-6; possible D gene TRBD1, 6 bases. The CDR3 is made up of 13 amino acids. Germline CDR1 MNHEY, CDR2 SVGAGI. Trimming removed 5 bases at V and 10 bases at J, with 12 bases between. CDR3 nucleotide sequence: TGTGCCAGCAGTGCCGACAGGACATCACCCCTCCACTTT. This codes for CASSADRTSPLHF.

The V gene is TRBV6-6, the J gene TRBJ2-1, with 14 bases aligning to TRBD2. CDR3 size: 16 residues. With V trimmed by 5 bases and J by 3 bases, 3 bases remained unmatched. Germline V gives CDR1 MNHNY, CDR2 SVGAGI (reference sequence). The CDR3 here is CASSGLAGGIYNEQFF. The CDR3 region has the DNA TGTGCCAGCAGTGGACTAGCGGGAGGTATCTACAATGAGCAGTTCTTC.